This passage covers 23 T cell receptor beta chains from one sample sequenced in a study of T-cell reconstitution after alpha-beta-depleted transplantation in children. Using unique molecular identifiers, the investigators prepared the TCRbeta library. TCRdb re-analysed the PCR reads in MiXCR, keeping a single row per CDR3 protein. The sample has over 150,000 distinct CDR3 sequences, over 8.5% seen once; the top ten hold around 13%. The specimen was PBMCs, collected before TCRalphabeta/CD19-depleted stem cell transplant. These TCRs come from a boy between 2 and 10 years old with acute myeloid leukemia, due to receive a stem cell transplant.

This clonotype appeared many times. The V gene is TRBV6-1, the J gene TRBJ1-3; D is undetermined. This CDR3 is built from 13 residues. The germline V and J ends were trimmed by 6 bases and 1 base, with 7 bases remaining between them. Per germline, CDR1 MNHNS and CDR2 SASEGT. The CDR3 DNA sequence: TGTGCCAGCAGAGGGAAATCTGGAAACACCATATATTTT. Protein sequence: CASRGKSGNTIYF.

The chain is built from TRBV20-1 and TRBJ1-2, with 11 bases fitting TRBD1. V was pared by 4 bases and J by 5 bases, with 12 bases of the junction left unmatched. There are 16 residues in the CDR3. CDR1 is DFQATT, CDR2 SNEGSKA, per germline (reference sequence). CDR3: CSAMVRGGDRGYGYTF. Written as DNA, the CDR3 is TGCAGTGCTATGGTGCGGGGGGGGGACAGGGGGTATGGCTACACCTTC.

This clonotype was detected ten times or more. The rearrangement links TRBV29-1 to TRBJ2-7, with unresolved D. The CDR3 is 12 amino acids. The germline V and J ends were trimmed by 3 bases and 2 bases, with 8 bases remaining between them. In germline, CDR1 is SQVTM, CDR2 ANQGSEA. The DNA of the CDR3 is TGCAGCGTTGAGGCCGGGCCCTACGAGCAGTACTTC. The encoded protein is CSVEAGPYEQYF.

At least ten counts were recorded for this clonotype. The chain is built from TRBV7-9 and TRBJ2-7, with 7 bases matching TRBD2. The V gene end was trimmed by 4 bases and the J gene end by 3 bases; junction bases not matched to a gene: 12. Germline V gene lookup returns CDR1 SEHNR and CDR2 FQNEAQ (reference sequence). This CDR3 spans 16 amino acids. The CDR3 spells CASSWVTGQRDYEQYF. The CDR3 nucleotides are TGTGCCAGCAGCTGGGTTACGGGCCAGCGGGACTACGAGCAGTACTTC.

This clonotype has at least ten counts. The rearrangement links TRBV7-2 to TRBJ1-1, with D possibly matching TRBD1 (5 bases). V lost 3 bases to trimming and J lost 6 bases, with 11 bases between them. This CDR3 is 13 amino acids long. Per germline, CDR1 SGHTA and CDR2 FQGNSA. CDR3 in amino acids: CASSFGRDAEAFF. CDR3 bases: TGTGCCAGCAGCTTCGGGAGGGACGCTGAAGCTTTCTTT.

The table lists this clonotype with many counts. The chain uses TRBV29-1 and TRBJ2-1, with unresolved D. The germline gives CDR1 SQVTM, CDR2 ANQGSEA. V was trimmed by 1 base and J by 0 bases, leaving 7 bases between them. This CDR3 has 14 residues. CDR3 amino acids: CSVEGPSSYNEQFF. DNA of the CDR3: TGCAGCGTTGAAGGACCGAGCTCCTACAATGAGCAGTTCTTC.

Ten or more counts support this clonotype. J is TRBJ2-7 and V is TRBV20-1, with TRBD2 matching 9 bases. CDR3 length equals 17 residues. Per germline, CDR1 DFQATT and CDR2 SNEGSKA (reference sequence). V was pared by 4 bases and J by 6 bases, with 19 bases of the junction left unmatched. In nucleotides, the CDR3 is TGCAGTGCTATCGGGGGTCGTCTAGCGGGAAGCGTTAGCGAGCAGTACTTC. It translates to CSAIGGRLAGSVSEQYF.

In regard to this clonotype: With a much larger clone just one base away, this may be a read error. The CDR3 here is CAGSLPRDSKQFF. For the CDR3, the DNA is TGTGCCGGCAGTCTCCCCCGGGACAGCAAGCAGTTCTTC. The gene calls are TRBV27 and TRBJ2-1, with 7 bases lining up with TRBD1. CDR1 and CDR2 from the germline V gene are MNHEY and SMNVEV (reference sequence). The CDR3 contains 13 residues.

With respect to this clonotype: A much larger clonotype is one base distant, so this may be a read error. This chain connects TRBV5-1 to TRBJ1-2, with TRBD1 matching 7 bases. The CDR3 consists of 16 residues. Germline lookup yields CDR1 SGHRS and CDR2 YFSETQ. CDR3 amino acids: CASSTAESTGAYGDTF. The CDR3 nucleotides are TGCGCCAGCAGCACCGCGGAGAGTACAGGGGCCTATGGCGACACCTTC.

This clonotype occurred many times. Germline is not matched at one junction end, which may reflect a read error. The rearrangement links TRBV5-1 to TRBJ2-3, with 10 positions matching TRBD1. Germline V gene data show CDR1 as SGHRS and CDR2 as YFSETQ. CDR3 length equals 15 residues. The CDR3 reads CAISLGQGYTDTQYF. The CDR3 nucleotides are TGCGCCATCAGCTTGGGACAGGGGTACACAGATACGCAGTATTTT.

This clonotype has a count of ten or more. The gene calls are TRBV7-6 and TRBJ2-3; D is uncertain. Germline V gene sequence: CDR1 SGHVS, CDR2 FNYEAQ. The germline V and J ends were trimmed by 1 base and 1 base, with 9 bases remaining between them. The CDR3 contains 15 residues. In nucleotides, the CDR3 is TGTGCCAGCAGCTTAGTCGATGGGGGCACAGATACGCAGTATTTT. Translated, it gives CASSLVDGGTDTQYF.

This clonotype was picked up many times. For the CDR3, the DNA is TGTGCCAGCAGCTTAGCGGTGATACAGGGTGGAGCTTTCTTT. It codes for CASSLAVIQGGAFF. The chain has TRBV7-2 and TRBJ1-1, with D perhaps TRBD1 (6 bases). Germline values: CDR1 SGHTA, CDR2 FQGNSA. Trimming stripped 0 bases from V and 10 bases from J, with 15 bases between. The CDR3 has 14 amino acids.

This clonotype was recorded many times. The chain's CDR3 is CASSQDRRGFSGNIQYF. The CDR3 bases are TGTGCCAGCAGCCAAGATCGTAGGGGTTTTTCGGGAAACATTCAGTACTTC. The chain carries TRBV3-1 and TRBJ2-4; possible D gene TRBD1, 5 bases. Between the trimmed V and J ends, which lost 0 bases and 6 bases, there was a span of 18 bases. The germline V gene has CDR1 LGHDT and CDR2 YNNKEL (reference sequence). The CDR3 is 17 amino acids.

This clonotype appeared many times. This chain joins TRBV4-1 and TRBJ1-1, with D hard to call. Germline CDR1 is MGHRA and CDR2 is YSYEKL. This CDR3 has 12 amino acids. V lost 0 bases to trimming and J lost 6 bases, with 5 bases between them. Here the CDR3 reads CASSQDGSEAFF. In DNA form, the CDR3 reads TGCGCCAGCAGCCAAGATGGGTCTGAAGCTTTCTTT.

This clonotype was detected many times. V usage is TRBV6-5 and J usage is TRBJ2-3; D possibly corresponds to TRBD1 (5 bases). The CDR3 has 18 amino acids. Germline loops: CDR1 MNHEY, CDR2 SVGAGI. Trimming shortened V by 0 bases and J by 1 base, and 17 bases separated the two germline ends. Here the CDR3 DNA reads TGTGCCAGCAGTTACTCGACCACAGGAATTCGTCGCACAGATACGCAGTATTTT. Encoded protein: CASSYSTTGIRRTDTQYF.

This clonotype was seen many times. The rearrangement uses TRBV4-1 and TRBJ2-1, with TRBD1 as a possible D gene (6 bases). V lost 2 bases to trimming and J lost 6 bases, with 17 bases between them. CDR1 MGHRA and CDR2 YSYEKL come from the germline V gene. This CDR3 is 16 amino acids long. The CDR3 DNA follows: TGCGCCAGCAGCCAACCCGCTCAGTCACAGGGCAATGAGCAGTTCTTC. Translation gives CASSQPAQSQGNEQFF.

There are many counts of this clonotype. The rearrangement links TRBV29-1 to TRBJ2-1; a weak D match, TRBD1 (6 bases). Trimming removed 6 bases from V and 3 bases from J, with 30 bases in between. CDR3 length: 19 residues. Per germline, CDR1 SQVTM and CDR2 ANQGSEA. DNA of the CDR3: TGCAGCGTGGAATCAAAGGGGACACATAGCAATACCCTCTACAATGAGCAGTTCTTC. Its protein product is CSVESKGTHSNTLYNEQFF.

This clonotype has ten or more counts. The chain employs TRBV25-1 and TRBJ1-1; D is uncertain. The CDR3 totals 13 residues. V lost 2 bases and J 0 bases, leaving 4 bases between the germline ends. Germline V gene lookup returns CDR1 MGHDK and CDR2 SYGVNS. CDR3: CASSEQVNTEAFF. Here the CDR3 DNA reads TGTGCCAGCAGTGAACAGGTGAACACTGAAGCTTTCTTT.

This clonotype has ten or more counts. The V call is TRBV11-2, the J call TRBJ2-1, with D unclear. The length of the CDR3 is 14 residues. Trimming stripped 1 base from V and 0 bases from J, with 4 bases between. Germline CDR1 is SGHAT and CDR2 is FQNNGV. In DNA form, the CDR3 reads TGTGCCAGCAGCTTAGTTGACTCCTACAATGAGCAGTTCTTC. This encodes CASSLVDSYNEQFF. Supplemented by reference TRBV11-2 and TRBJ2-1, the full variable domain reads EAGVAQSPRYKIIEKRQSVAFWCNPISGHATLYWYQQILGQGPKLLIQFQNNGVVDDSQLPKDRFSAERLKGVDSTLKIQPAKLEDSAVYLCASSLVDSYNEQFFGPGTRLTVL.

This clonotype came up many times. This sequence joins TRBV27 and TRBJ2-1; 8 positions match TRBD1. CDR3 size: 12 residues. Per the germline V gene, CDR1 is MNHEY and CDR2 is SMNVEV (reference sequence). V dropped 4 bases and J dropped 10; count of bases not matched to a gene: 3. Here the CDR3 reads CASSSGTGEQFF. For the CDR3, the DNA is TGTGCCAGCAGTTCCGGGACAGGAGAGCAGTTCTTC.

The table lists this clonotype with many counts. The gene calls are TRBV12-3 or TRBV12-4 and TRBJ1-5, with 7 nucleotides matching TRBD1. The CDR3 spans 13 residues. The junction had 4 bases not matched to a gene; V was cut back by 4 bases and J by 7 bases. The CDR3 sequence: CASSYTGEQPQHF. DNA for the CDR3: TGTGCCAGCAGTTATACAGGGGAACAGCCCCAGCATTTT.

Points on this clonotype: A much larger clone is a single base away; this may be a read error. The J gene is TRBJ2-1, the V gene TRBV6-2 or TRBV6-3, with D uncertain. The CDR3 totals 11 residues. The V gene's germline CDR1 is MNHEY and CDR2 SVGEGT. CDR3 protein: CASSDLNEQSF. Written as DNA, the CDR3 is TGTGCCAGCAGTGATCTTAATGAGCAGTCCTTC.

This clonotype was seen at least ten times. In nucleotides, the CDR3 is TGCAGCGGGACTAGCACAGATACGCAGTATTTT. Its protein is CSGTSTDTQYF. This chain joins TRBV29-1 and TRBJ2-3; a possible D gene is TRBD2 (5 bases). The germline V and J ends were trimmed by 7 bases and 0 bases, with 5 bases remaining between them. Germline lookup yields CDR1 SQVTM and CDR2 ANQGSEA. The CDR3 length is 11 residues.